A selection of T cell receptor beta chains follows, all from one sample in a study of blood T cell repertoires in COVID-19. Sequencing was performed with immunoSEQ multiplex PCR; in TCRdb, only in-frame clones are kept and a portion is missing. The data show about 260,000 clones, about four fifths seen once. The specimen was peripheral blood. The source is a woman between 45 and 65 years old who had recovered from COVID-19. CDR3s leave out the opening cysteine and the closing phenylalanine or tryptophan.

V gene | CDR3 protein
TRBV28 | ASSPTSGIGNIQY
TRBV24-1 | ATSDLATSDTQY
TRBV28 | ASSPPLLSGANVLT
TRBV6-6 | ASSRQGAGALSGANVLT
TRBV14 | ASSQGATSGNTDTQY
TRBV6-1 | ASSEQGTVADTQY
TRBV4-3 | ASSQGQGSYNEQF
TRBV29-1 | SVGGSGNTEAF
TRBV7-3 | ASSPGLAGGETQY
TRBV18 | ASSPSGDSYEQY
TRBV11-2 | ASSLSPREPHNEQF
TRBV28 | ASRRQAVEKLF
TRBV5-6 | ASSLDRGDEQY
TRBV7-2 | ASSFRPGQSYEQY
TRBV28 | ASSWGGTGQPQH
TRBV5-4 | ASSLGAGGGTGELF
TRBV10-2 | ASSEGRWNTEAF
TRBV12-3/TRBV12-4 | ASSPAGNQPQH
TRBV18 | ASRPGITNYGYT
TRBV10-3 | ATTTSGPNNEQF
TRBV6-1 | ASSEVAGQETQY
TRBV6-6 | ASGNRGLNTEAF
TRBV18 | ASSAGQLLLAKNIQY
TRBV7-3 | ASSPSPGLGAF
TRBV19 | ASSIEAGRSGANVLT
TRBV6-4 | ASSDTGSSPLH
TRBV4-1 | ASSQEGGKQY
TRBV5-6 | ASSQLLAGPNEQF
TRBV19 | ASSMVQVSGANVLT
TRBV10-3 | AISEPNQGKGSNTGELF
TRBV4-3 | ASSQEGTGGANYGYT
TRBV5-5 | ASSLTSGKGDTQY
TRBV19 | ASTPRGDAQPQH
TRBV5-5 | ASSLGVGVEKLF
TRBV18 | ASSPPASYSGNTIY
TRBV7-3 | ASSLMAQDSNQPQH
TRBV7-2 | ASSSRGGAGQGYT
TRBV28 | ASSRQGFGYEQY
TRBV9 | ASSVGTGLGNTEAF
TRBV6-4 | ASSREAQY
TRBV10-3 | AIRGQGGYGYT
TRBV28 | ASSQGGNGYT
TRBV19 | ASSLGLSNYGYT
TRBV3-1/TRBV3-2 | ASSQAGGPYEQY
TRBV6-4 | ASSETSGNEQF
TRBV28 | ASSPPGYGYT